A selection of T cell receptor beta chains follows, all from one sample in a study of blood T cell repertoires in COVID-19. The method was immunoSEQ multiplex PCR; TCRdb's version includes in-frame clones alone and lacks a portion of them. The sample has 30,000 or so clones; around 82% are singletons. Sequencing was performed on peripheral blood. These receptors were taken from a man in his fifties with acute or convalescent COVID-19. CDR3s include the opening cysteine and the closing phenylalanine or tryptophan. The D gene is left open where the match is weak. Size is omitted from some rows. Given values are once, few, many or a class for expanded clones.

V gene	J gene	D gene	clone size	CDR3 protein	CDR3 DNA
TRBV7-6	TRBJ2-1	TRBD2	NA	CASSSLQAGRGNEQFF	TGTGCCAGCAGCTCCCTCCAAGCGGGGCGGGGCAATGAGCAGTTCTTC
TRBV27	TRBJ1-6	NA	NA	CASSPGGNPYNSPLHF	TGTGCCAGCAGCCCTGGGGGGAATCCGTATAATTCACCCCTCCACTTT
TRBV4-1	TRBJ2-1	NA	NA	CASSQERLGSYNEQFF	TGCGCCAGCAGCCAAGAACGGCTCGGGTCCTACAATGAGCAGTTCTTC
TRBV4-1	TRBJ1-5	NA	NA	CASSQDWDTGKQPQHF	TGCGCCAGCAGCCAAGATTGGGACACGGGCAAGCAGCCCCAGCATTTT
TRBV5-1	TRBJ2-7	NA	NA	CASSLTTSSYEQYF	TGCGCCAGCAGCTTGACCACTAGCTCCTACGAGCAGTACTTC
TRBV3-1/TRBV3-2	TRBJ2-7	NA	NA	CASSQGDIYEQYF	TGTGCCAGCAGCCAAGGGGACATCTACGAGCAGTACTTC
TRBV19	TRBJ2-2	NA	NA	CASSIRREDTGELFF	TGTGCCAGTAGTATCCGCAGGGAGGACACCGGGGAGCTGTTTTTT
TRBV7-2	TRBJ2-1	NA	once	CASSLASKGREQFF	TGTGCCAGCAGCTTAGCGTCTAAGGGGAGGGAGCAGTTCTTC
TRBV27	TRBJ2-3	NA	NA	CASSFWGQSTDTQYF	TGTGCCAGCAGTTTTTGGGGCCAGAGCACAGATACGCAGTATTTT
TRBV10-3	TRBJ2-2	NA	NA	CAISGVQGRDTGELFF	TGTGCCATCAGTGGAGTGCAGGGCCGCGACACCGGGGAGCTGTTTTTT
TRBV6-2/TRBV6-3	TRBJ2-1	TRBD2	NA	CASSPGLAGGYEQFF	TGTGCCAGCAGCCCCGGACTAGCGGGAGGGTATGAGCAGTTCTTC
TRBV9	TRBJ2-5	TRBD2	NA	CASSLTSGGETQYF	TGTGCCAGCAGCCTGACTAGCGGAGGGGAGACCCAGTACTTC
TRBV2	TRBJ2-7	NA	NA	CATRGTSSYEQYF	TGTGCCACCCGAGGAACAAGCTCCTACGAGCAGTACTTC
TRBV6-5	TRBJ2-4	NA	NA	CASSYSWEAKNIQYF	TGTGCCAGCAGTTACTCATGGGAGGCCAAAAACATTCAGTACTTC
TRBV19	TRBJ2-7	TRBD1	NA	CASSIEGSRQGNYEQYF	TGTGCCAGTAGTATAGAGGGATCGCGACAGGGGAACTACGAGCAGTACTTC
TRBV2	TRBJ2-3	NA	NA	CASSEGLEIDTQYF	TGTGCCAGCAGTGAAGGGCTAGAAATAGATACGCAGTATTTT
TRBV19	TRBJ1-5	NA	NA	CASSAVDGSNQPQHF	TGTGCCAGTAGTGCGGTTGACGGGAGCAATCAGCCCCAGCATTTT
TRBV28	TRBJ1-4	NA	NA	CASSPRGRVMGNEKLFF	TGTGCCAGCAGTCCCCGAGGCAGGGTAATGGGTAATGAAAAACTGTTTTTT
TRBV19	TRBJ2-5	TRBD1	NA	CASSIMGQLQETQYF	TGTGCCAGTAGTATAATGGGACAGCTACAAGAGACCCAGTACTTC
TRBV6-6	TRBJ2-5	TRBD1	NA	CASRPTGAETQYF	TGTGCCAGCAGACCGACAGGGGCGGAGACCCAGTACTTC
TRBV2	TRBJ2-2	TRBD2	NA	CASSVPGLAGTGELFF	TGTGCCAGCAGTGTCCCGGGACTAGCGGGAACCGGGGAGCTGTTTTTT
TRBV6-4	TRBJ2-6	NA	NA	CASSDSSGSGANVLTF	TGTGCCAGCAGTGACTCTAGCGGCTCTGGGGCCAACGTCCTGACTTTC
TRBV7-9	TRBJ2-2	TRBD1	NA	CASSPGTGDTGELFF	TGTGCCAGCAGCCCCGGGACAGGGGACACCGGGGAGCTGTTTTTT
TRBV4-1	TRBJ2-7	NA	NA	CASSQGPRGKPSYEQYF	TGCGCCAGCAGCCAAGGTCCTCGGGGAAAACCCTCCTACGAGCAGTACTTC
TRBV5-6	TRBJ2-7	NA	NA	CASSPGLGNAYEQYF	TGTGCCAGCAGCCCTGGACTGGGGAACGCCTACGAGCAGTACTTC
TRBV12-3/TRBV12-4	TRBJ2-7	NA	once	CASSLWRPYEQYF	TGTGCCAGCAGTTTATGGAGGCCCTACGAGCAGTACTTC
TRBV10-1	TRBJ2-3	TRBD2	NA	CASGAGGGPDTQYF	TGCGCCAGCGGAGCGGGGGGGGGCCCAGATACGCAGTATTTT
TRBV19	TRBJ2-5	NA	NA	CASSITGGQETQYF	TGTGCCAGTAGTATCACCGGAGGGCAAGAGACCCAGTACTTC
TRBV2	TRBJ2-5	NA	NA	CASSERAQETQYF	TGTGCCAGCAGTGAACGCGCCCAAGAGACCCAGTACTTC
TRBV3-1/TRBV3-2	TRBJ2-1	TRBD2	NA	CASSPGLAGAIEQFF	TGTGCCAGCAGCCCGGGACTAGCGGGGGCAATTGAGCAGTTCTTC
TRBV27	TRBJ2-7	NA	NA	CASSLSRSSYEQYF	TGTGCCAGCAGTTTATCCAGAAGCTCCTACGAGCAGTACTTC
TRBV11-1	TRBJ2-5	NA	NA	CASTPGVGRVETQYF	TGTGCCAGCACCCCGGGTGTGGGGCGTGTTGAGACCCAGTACTTC
TRBV7-2	TRBJ2-7	TRBD2	NA	CASSLLAGGPAEQYF	TGTGCCAGCAGCTTACTAGCGGGGGGGCCCGCCGAGCAGTACTTC
TRBV11-2	TRBJ2-6	NA	once	CASGPGANVLTF	TGTGCCAGCGGCCCTGGGGCCAACGTCCTGACTTTC
TRBV25-1	TRBJ2-7	NA	NA	CASSDSPLDSYEQYF	TGTGCCAGCAGTGATTCCCCCCTCGACAGCTACGAGCAGTACTTC
TRBV19	TRBJ1-2	TRBD1	NA	CASSVSGTDKYGYTF	TGTGCCAGTAGTGTATCCGGGACAGACAAATATGGCTACACCTTC
TRBV3-1/TRBV3-2	TRBJ2-7	TRBD2	NA	CASREAGGPHEQYF	TGTGCCAGCAGGGAAGCGGGGGGGCCTCACGAGCAGTACTTC
TRBV3-1/TRBV3-2	TRBJ1-4	TRBD1	NA	CASSPPGTGNEKLFF	TGTGCCAGCAGCCCCCCCGGGACAGGGAATGAAAAACTGTTTTTT
TRBV4-2	TRBJ2-7	TRBD1	NA	CASSPGQGAAYEQYF	TGTGCCAGCAGCCCGGGACAGGGGGCCGCCTACGAGCAGTACTTC
TRBV27	TRBJ2-1	TRBD2	NA	CASSGGSYNEQFF	TGTGCCAGCTCGGGGGGGAGCTACAATGAGCAGTTCTTC
TRBV7-9	TRBJ2-1	NA	NA	CASSSLFFGVANEQFF	TGTGCCAGCAGCTCGCTCTTCTTTGGAGTGGCAAATGAGCAGTTCTTC
TRBV5-1	TRBJ2-3	TRBD2	NA	CASSLPSGRADTDTQYF	TGCGCCAGCAGCTTGCCTAGCGGGAGGGCCGACACAGATACGCAGTATTTT
TRBV29-1	TRBJ1-2	TRBD1	NA	CSALGGTGGTYGYTF	TGCAGCGCCCTGGGAGGGACAGGGGGGACCTATGGCTACACCTTC
TRBV27	TRBJ2-7	TRBD2	NA	CASSPQTSASYEQYF	TGTGCCAGCAGTCCTCAGACTAGCGCCTCCTACGAGCAGTACTTC
TRBV24-1	TRBJ2-1	TRBD2	NA	CATSDRSGSFHEQFF	TGTGCCACCAGTGACCGGAGCGGGAGCTTCCATGAGCAGTTCTTC
TRBV9	TRBJ2-1	TRBD2	once	CASSVVVGGPRNEQFF	TGTGCCAGCAGCGTAGTTGTGGGAGGGCCGAGAAATGAGCAGTTCTTC
TRBV29-1	TRBJ2-5	TRBD1	NA	CSGDRGRDQYF	TGCAGCGGTGACAGGGGGCGAGACCAGTACTTC
TRBV13	TRBJ2-7	NA	NA	CASSPHQNEQYF	TGTGCCAGCAGCCCCCACCAGAACGAGCAGTACTTC
TRBV7-3	TRBJ1-1	TRBD1	NA	CASSYGTGGTEAFF	TGTGCCAGCAGTTACGGGACAGGGGGCACTGAAGCTTTCTTT
TRBV5-1	TRBJ1-6	NA	NA	CASSLLGHTYNSPLHF	TGCGCCAGCAGCTTACTGGGACATACTTATAATTCACCCCTCCACTTT
TRBV5-1	TRBJ1-3	NA	NA	CASSEGDSGNTIYF	TGCGCCAGCAGCGAGGGAGACTCTGGAAACACCATATATTTT